Given below is one T cell receptor beta chain in context. These data originate in a study of OX40 agonist ivuxolimab in advanced cancers. Generated by immunoSEQ multiplex PCR, the TCRdb table keeps only in-frame clones and is missing some. The table shows 76,000 or so clones, with about 82% occurring only once. The junction had 9 bases not matched to a gene; V was cut back by 4 bases and J by 7 bases. Germline V gene sequence: CDR1 SGDLS, CDR2 YYNGEE. This CDR3 has 15 residues. The rearrangement joins TRBV9 to TRBJ2-1, with 9 bases aligning to TRBD2. The TCR was taken from an adult with an advanced solid tumor such as melanoma, head and neck, liver or kidney cancer. The specimen was CD4+ or CD8+ T cells sorted from blood, collected in a trial of the OX40 agonist ivuxolimab. The CDR3: CASSTRGGAGNEQFF. Written as DNA, the CDR3 is TGTGCCAGCAGCACCCGCGGGGGGGCCGGGAATGAGCAGTTCTTC.